Shown below are 27 T cell receptor beta chains from a single sample sequenced in a study of TIL therapy for anti-PD-1-resistant metastatic lung cancer (dated by TCRdb to the early 2020s). TCR beta CDR3 regions were amplified from genomic DNA by bias-controlled multiplex PCR with the immunoSEQ v3 hsTCRB kit. What TCRdb holds here is the immuneACCESS table cut down to in-frame rearrangements. Part of the clones is not present; checked against another copy, under half of the missing clones reflect an unresolved V gene, and the others are unexplained. Recorded for this sample are 55,000 or so clones; about 81% of them occurred a single time. The top ten clones comprise roughly 3% of the sample. The time point tag for this specimen amounts to: pre-treatment sample, taken before nivolumab and TIL therapy. The specimen was blood, collected at baseline. These receptors were obtained from a person between 25 and 79 years old with non-small cell lung cancer.

V and J are TRBV4-1 and TRBJ1-4; maybe TRBD1 (5 bases). The V and J ends lost 4 bases and 2 bases respectively, with 23 bases between them. Germline loops: CDR1 MGHRA, CDR2 YSYEKL. The CDR3 covers 19 residues. In DNA, the CDR3 is TGCGCCAGCAGCCGAGTGGGGGGACTTGGCTTAGGGACTAATGAAAAACTGTTTTTT. Translating it yields CASSRVGGLGLGTNEKLFF.

The chain uses TRBV20-1 and TRBJ1-2, with 7 positions matching TRBD1. CDR1 is DFQATT, CDR2 SNEGSKA, per germline (reference sequence). The junction had 5 bases not matched to a gene; V was cut back by 3 bases and J by 1 base. CDR3 length: 14 residues. For the CDR3, the DNA is TGCAGTGCTAGTACAGGGGTGGGTAACTATGGCTACACCTTC. It encodes CSASTGVGNYGYTF.

The J gene is TRBJ2-1, the V gene TRBV7-3; 8 bases fit TRBD2. Germline assignment: CDR1 SGHTA and CDR2 FQGTGA. Germline trimming cut 1 base from V and 7 bases from J; bases unmatched to any gene: 9. This CDR3 region has 16 residues. CDR3 bases: TGTGCCAGCAGCTTAAGGGGCGGGGGGCCTCGGAATGAGCAGTTCTTC. It is translated as CASSLRGGGPRNEQFF.

The chain has TRBV5-1 and TRBJ2-5; 9 positions match TRBD1. Trimming took 4 bases from V and 3 from J; bases not matched to a gene: 7. This CDR3 contains 15 residues. Germline loops: CDR1 SGHRS, CDR2 YFSETQ. Here the CDR3 reads CASSAGQGREETQYF. DNA for the CDR3: TGCGCCAGCAGCGCCGGACAGGGGAGAGAAGAGACCCAGTACTTC.

The chain is built from TRBV5-1 and TRBJ2-1; perhaps D is TRBD1 or TRBD2 (6 bases each). Germline V CDR1 and CDR2: SGHRS, YFSETQ. This CDR3 is built from 17 residues. With 4 bases removed from V and 7 bases from J, the gap between germline ends came to 24 bases. The CDR3 loop reads CASSQLLWGASVNEQFF. CDR3 coding DNA: TGCGCCAGCAGCCAACTCCTGTGGGGGGCCTCCGTAAATGAGCAGTTCTTC. The whole variable domain, filled in from reference TRBV5-1 and TRBJ2-1, reads KAGVTQTPRYLIKTRGQQVTLSCSPISGHRSVSWYQQTPGQGLQFLFEYFSETQRNKGNFPGRFSGRQFSNSRSEMNVSTLELGDSALYLCASSQLLWGASVNEQFFGPGTRLTVL.

The rearrangement joins TRBV7-3 to TRBJ2-3; D is undetermined. There are 14 residues in the CDR3. From germline, CDR1 is SGHTA and CDR2 FQGTGA. Deletions cut 5 bases from V and 0 bases from J, with 9 bases between. CDR3 sequence: CASSPTGSTDTQYF. The DNA for the CDR3 is TGTGCCAGCAGCCCGACGGGTAGCACAGATACGCAGTATTTT.

The V call is TRBV19, the J call TRBJ2-3; tentatively, D is TRBD1 (6 bases). The CDR3 covers 15 residues. CDR1 LNHDA and CDR2 SQIVND come from the germline V gene (reference sequence). V was shortened by 4 bases and J by 0 bases, with 11 bases between the two germline ends. CDR3 sequence: CASSNWTVSTDTQYF. CDR3 DNA: TGTGCCAGTAGTAACTGGACAGTGAGCACAGATACGCAGTATTTT.

The V and J genes are TRBV6-5 and TRBJ2-5; D ambiguous. V lost 0 bases to trimming and J lost 7 bases, with 15 bases between them. Germline values: CDR1 MNHEY, CDR2 SVGAGI. The CDR3 spans 15 residues. The CDR3 loop reads CASSYSINIPRTQYF. CDR3 bases: TGTGCCAGCAGTTACTCGATTAATATCCCCCGGACCCAGTACTTC.

This clone was picked up one time. The CDR3 does not end in the conserved phenylalanine or tryptophan, so this is likely a read error. It is unclear where the CDR3 begins or ends on the DNA, so no DNA is shown, and the CDR3 is as TCRdb lists it. This rearrangement joins TRBV29-1 to TRBJ2-7; TRBD1 was called by the table and not checked on the DNA. Germline V gives CDR1 SQVTM, CDR2 ANQGSEA. The CDR3 extends over 8 residues, inclusive of both ends. CDR3 loop: CSGRQGGS.

This chain connects TRBV10-2 to TRBJ2-4, with D possibly TRBD1 on 5 matching bases. This CDR3 spans 16 amino acids. V lost 6 bases, J lost 0 bases, and 15 bases lay in between. CDR1 is WSHSY, CDR2 SAAADI, per germline. As DNA, the CDR3 is TGCGCCAGCAGCTTGGGGCAGGGTATAGCCAAAAACATTCAGTACTTC. It yields the protein CASSLGQGIAKNIQYF.

The gene calls are TRBV6-5 and TRBJ1-3, with D perhaps matching TRBD1 (6 bases). V shed 6 bases and J shed 5 bases, with 17 bases lying between them. The CDR3 totals 15 residues. Germline loops: CDR1 MNHEY, CDR2 SVGAGI. CDR3 amino acids: CASRGARRSRNTIYF. The CDR3 coding sequence is TGTGCCAGCAGGGGGGCGAGACGCAGCCGAAACACCATATATTTT.

The count of this clone is one. This chain links TRBV2 with TRBJ2-7, with TRBD2 matching 7 bases. V shed 6 bases and J 6 bases; nucleotides not matched to a gene: 5. The V gene's germline CDR1 is SNHLY and CDR2 FYNNEI. The CDR3 is made up of 12 amino acids. Here the CDR3 reads CASRLTGGEQYF. The DNA for the CDR3 is TGTGCCAGCAGATTAACGGGGGGCGAGCAGTACTTC.

The chain carries TRBV5-1 and TRBJ1-2, with D perhaps TRBD1 (5 bases). The germline CDR1 and CDR2 sequences are SGHRS and YFSETQ. Trimming left V 5 bases short and J 2 bases short, with 10 bases between. CDR3 length: 13 amino acids. The CDR3 bases are TGCGCCAGCAGTGGGGCGAACAACTATGGCTACACCTTC. The encoded protein is CASSGANNYGYTF.

The rearrangement links TRBV3-1 (or the pseudogene TRBV3-2) to TRBJ2-1; D is unclear. Germline CDR1 LGHDT, CDR2 YNNKEL (reference sequence). With 1 base removed from V and 3 bases from J, the gap between germline ends came to 13 bases. CDR3 length equals 16 residues. CDR3 region: CASSQGALVDYNEQFF. The CDR3 DNA reads TGTGCCAGCAGCCAAGGAGCGCTAGTGGACTACAATGAGCAGTTCTTC.

The chain carries TRBV27 and TRBJ2-7, with 11 bases that match TRBD2. The germline gives CDR1 MNHEY, CDR2 SMNVEV (reference sequence). The CDR3 covers 16 residues. Trimming removed 5 bases from V and 0 bases from J; junction bases left unmatched: 6. In nucleotides, the CDR3 is TGTGCCAGCAGTCTAGCGGGGGGATTTAGCTCCTACGAGCAGTACTTC. This translates into CASSLAGGFSSYEQYF.

The CDR3 region has the DNA TGTGCCAGCTCACCACCGAGGGGAGGCAGTGGGCAGTACTTC. Translation: CASSPPRGGSGQYF. The chain has TRBV18 and TRBJ2-7, with D possibly being TRBD2 (6 bases). V shed 0 bases and J shed 9 bases, with 15 bases lying between them. The germline V gene encodes CDR1 KGHSH and CDR2 LQKENI. This CDR3 is 14 amino acids long.

The chain couples TRBV7-2 to TRBJ1-2; a weak D match, TRBD1 (6 bases). V was shortened by 5 bases and J by 4 bases, with 17 bases between the two germline ends. Germline V gene lookup returns CDR1 SGHTA and CDR2 FQGNSA. The CDR3 runs 15 residues. The CDR3 here is CASSPAWGASYGYTF. In DNA form, the CDR3 reads TGTGCCAGCAGCCCAGCTTGGGGGGCTAGCTATGGCTACACCTTC.

The chain joins TRBV11-3 to TRBJ2-1; D may be TRBD1 (6 bases). V was trimmed by 4 bases and J by 6 bases, leaving 10 bases between them. Germline CDR1 is SGHNT and CDR2 is YENEEA. CDR3 length: 13 residues. The CDR3 DNA reads as TGTGCCAGCAGCTCCAGGGGTTTCAATGAGCAGTTCTTC. Amino acid sequence: CASSSRGFNEQFF.

This sequence joins TRBV10-3 and TRBJ2-7; TRBD2 matches at 9 bases. The CDR3 runs to 15 residues. Looked up from germline, CDR1 is ENHRY and CDR2 is SYGVKD. Unmatched junction bases numbered 6, after V lost 5 bases and J lost 1 base. The CDR3 DNA is TGTGCCATCAGTTCAGGCGGGGGGGCATCCTACGAGCAGTACTTC. Its translation: CAISSGGGASYEQYF.

The V and J genes are TRBV3-1 (or the pseudogene TRBV3-2) and TRBJ1-2; perhaps TRBD1 as D (6 bases). Trimming took off 4 bases at V and 8 bases at J, with 20 bases between the two ends. Germline V gives CDR1 LGHDT, CDR2 YNNKEL (reference sequence). This CDR3 region has 15 residues. CDR3 DNA sequence: TGTGCCAGCAGCCCCGCGGGGCGGACAGTGGGAGGCTACACCTTC. It yields the protein CASSPAGRTVGGYTF.

CDR3 nucleotides: TGTGCCAGCAGTTTCGTAATAGGCGGGAGGGCGGCAGATACGCAGTATTTT. It encodes CASSFVIGGRAADTQYF. This sequence joins TRBV28 and TRBJ2-3; the match to TRBD2 covers 9 bases. This CDR3 has 17 residues. CDR1 is MDHEN and CDR2 is SYDVKM in the germline V gene. V lost 3 bases to trimming and J lost 4 bases; unmatched junction nucleotides: 11.

The rearrangement uses TRBV4-1 and TRBJ2-3, with a possible D match to TRBD1 (6 bases). This CDR3 contains 15 residues. The V and J ends lost 1 base and 4 bases respectively, with 12 bases between them. CDR1 MGHRA and CDR2 YSYEKL come from the germline V gene. The CDR3 DNA follows: TGCGCCAGCAGCCAAGGTGGACAGTCAGCAGATACGCAGTATTTT. Protein product: CASSQGGQSADTQYF.

CDR3 amino acids: CASSLVQGQGSDTQYF. Written as DNA, the CDR3 is TGTGCCAGCAGCTTAGTTCAGGGACAGGGCTCAGATACGCAGTATTTT. The chain employs TRBV7-8 and TRBJ2-3; 9 nucleotides agree with TRBD1. Germline CDR1 reads SGHVS; CDR2 reads FQNEAQ. There are 16 residues in the CDR3. Trimming cost V 1 base and J 4 bases; bases outside gene matches: 6. Filled out from reference TRBV7-8 and TRBJ2-3, the complete variable domain reads GAGVSQSPRYKVAKRGQDVALRCDPISGHVSLFWYQQALGQGPEFLTYFQNEAQLDKSGLPSDRFFAERPEGSVSTLKIQRTQQEDSAVYLCASSLVQGQGSDTQYFGPGTRLTVL.

The chain joins TRBV28 to TRBJ2-1, with 12 bases that match TRBD2. The CDR3 extends over 15 amino acids. Trimming at V came to 5 bases and at J to 7 bases, leaving 6 bases not matched to a gene. Germline assignment: CDR1 MDHEN and CDR2 SYDVKM. CDR3: CASSPSGTSGNEQFF. CDR3 nucleotide sequence: TGTGCCAGCAGTCCTTCCGGGACTAGCGGGAATGAGCAGTTCTTC.

The genes are TRBV11-2 and TRBJ2-5; D is undetermined. This CDR3 has 12 amino acids. CDR1 is SGHAT and CDR2 is FQNNGV in the germline V gene. V lost 2 bases to trimming and J lost 2 bases, with 3 bases between them. CDR3 DNA sequence: TGTGCCAGCAGCTTAACACAAGAGACCCAGTACTTC. Translated, it gives CASSLTQETQYF.

The chain couples TRBV7-8 to TRBJ2-2, with TRBD1 matching over 9 bases. J was trimmed by 4 bases and V by 4 bases; bases with no gene match: 7. The CDR3 length is 16 residues. Germline assignment: CDR1 SGHVS and CDR2 FQNEAQ. The CDR3 is CASSSGQGGSTGELFF. CDR3 nucleotides: TGTGCCAGCAGCTCGGGACAGGGTGGAAGCACCGGGGAGCTGTTTTTT.

This clone has just a few counts. The rearrangement uses TRBV3-1 (or the pseudogene TRBV3-2) and TRBJ1-5; D uncertain. CDR3 length: 12 amino acids. From germline, CDR1 is LGHDT and CDR2 YNNKEL (reference sequence). The V gene lost 0 bases and the J gene lost 7 bases, with 4 bases spanning the gap. Here the CDR3 DNA reads TGTGCCAGCAGCCAAGATGACCAGCCCCAGCATTTT. Protein: CASSQDDQPQHF.